This T cell receptor beta chain was observed in a study of shared clonotypes between healthy human individuals. Study-wide results and limits: Clonotypes which were not shared had lower generation probabilities than clonotypes that all four donors shared.

The CDR3 runs to 16 residues. Deletions cut 0 bases from V and 0 bases from J, with 9 bases between. From germline, CDR1 is LGHNA and CDR2 YSLEER. The protocol was immunoSEQ multiplex PCR, while the TCRdb copy is restricted to in-frame clones and leaves out a portion. The sample consists of 760,000 or so clones, approximately 96% of them appearing once. In regard to this clone: What it recognizes is unknown.

Naive-designated CD8 cells lacked CD45RO, were positively enriched for CCR7, and omitted terminally differentiated effector memory CD45RA+ cells. There were no recent acute infections or vaccinations among the donors, who were healthy HIV-negative adults. V gene TRBV4-3 combines with J gene TRBJ2-1, with D possibly being TRBD2 (5 bases). This receptor was obtained from a man aged 30 to 45 in good health. Source material: naive CD8+ T cells sorted from blood. The CDR3, as DNA: TGCGCCAGCAGCCAAGACGGACGGGGCTCCTACAATGAGCAGTTCTTC. It specifies CASSQDGRGSYNEQFF.